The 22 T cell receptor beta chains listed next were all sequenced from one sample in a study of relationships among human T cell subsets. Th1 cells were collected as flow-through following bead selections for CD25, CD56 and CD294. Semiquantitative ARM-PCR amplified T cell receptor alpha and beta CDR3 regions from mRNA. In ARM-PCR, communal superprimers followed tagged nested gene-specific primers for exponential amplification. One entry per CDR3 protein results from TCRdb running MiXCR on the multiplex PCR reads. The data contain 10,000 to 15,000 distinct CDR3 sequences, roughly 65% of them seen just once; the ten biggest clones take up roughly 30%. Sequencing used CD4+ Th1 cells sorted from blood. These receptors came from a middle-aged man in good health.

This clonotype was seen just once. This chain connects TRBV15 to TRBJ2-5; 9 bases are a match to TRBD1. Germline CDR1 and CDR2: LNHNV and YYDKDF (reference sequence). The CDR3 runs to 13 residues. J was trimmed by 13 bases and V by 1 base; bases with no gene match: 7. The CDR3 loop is CATSRAPRDRAYF. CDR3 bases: TGTGCCACCAGCAGAGCGCCCCGGGACAGGGCGTACTTC.

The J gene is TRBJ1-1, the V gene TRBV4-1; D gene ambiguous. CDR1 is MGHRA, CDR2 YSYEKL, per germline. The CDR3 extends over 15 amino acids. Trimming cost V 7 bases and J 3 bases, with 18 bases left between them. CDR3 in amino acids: CASTPRLGWYTEAFF. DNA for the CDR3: TGCGCCAGCACCCCAAGACTGGGTTGGTACACTGAAGCTTTCTTT.

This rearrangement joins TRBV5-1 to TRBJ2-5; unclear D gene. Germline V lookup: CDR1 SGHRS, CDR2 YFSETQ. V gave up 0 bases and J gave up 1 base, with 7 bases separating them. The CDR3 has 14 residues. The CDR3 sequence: CASSLADPQETQYF. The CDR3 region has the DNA TGCGCCAGCAGCTTGGCGGACCCCCAAGAGACCCAGTACTTC.

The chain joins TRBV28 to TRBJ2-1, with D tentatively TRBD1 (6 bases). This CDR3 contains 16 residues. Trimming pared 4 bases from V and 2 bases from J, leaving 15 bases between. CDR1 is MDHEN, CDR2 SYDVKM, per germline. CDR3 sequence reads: CASSSSGTNTYNEQFF. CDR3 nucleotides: TGTGCCAGCAGTTCCTCCGGGACAAACACCTACAATGAGCAGTTCTTC.

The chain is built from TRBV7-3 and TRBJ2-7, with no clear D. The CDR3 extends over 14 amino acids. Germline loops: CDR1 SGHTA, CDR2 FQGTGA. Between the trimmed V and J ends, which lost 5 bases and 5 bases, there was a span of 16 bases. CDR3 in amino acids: CASSPYPLSHEQYF. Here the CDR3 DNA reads TGTGCCAGCAGCCCCTACCCCCTGTCCCACGAGCAGTACTTC. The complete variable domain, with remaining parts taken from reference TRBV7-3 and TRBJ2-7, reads GAGVSQTPSNKVTEKGKYVELRCDPISGHTALYWYRQSLGQGPEFLIYFQGTGAADDSGLPNDRFFAVRPEGSVSTLKIQRTERGDSAVYLCASSPYPLSHEQYFGPGTRLTVT.

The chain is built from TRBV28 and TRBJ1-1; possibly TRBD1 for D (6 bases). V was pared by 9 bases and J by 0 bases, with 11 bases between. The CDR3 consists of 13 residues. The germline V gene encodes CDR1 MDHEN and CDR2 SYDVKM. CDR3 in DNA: TGTGCCAGTAGACAGGACATGAACACTGAAGCTTTCTTT. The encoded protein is CASRQDMNTEAFF.

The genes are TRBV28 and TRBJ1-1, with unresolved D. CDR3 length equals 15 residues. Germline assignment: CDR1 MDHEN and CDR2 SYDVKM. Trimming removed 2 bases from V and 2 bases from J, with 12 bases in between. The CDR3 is CASSLQPRQNTEAFF. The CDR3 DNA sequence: TGTGCCAGCAGTTTACAGCCTCGTCAAAACACTGAAGCTTTCTTT.

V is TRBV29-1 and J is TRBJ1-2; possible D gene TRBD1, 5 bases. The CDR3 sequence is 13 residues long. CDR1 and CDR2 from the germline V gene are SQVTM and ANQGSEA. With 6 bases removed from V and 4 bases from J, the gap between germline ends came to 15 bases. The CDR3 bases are TGCAGCGTGGGACTGACTCAGGCCTATGGCTACACCTTC. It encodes CSVGLTQAYGYTF. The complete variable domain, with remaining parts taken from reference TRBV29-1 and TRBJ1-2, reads SAVISQKPSRDICQRGTSLTIQCQVDSQVTMMFWYRQQPGQSLTLIATANQGSEATYESGFVIDKFPISRPNLTFSTLTVSNMSPEDSSIYLCSVGLTQAYGYTFGSGTRLTVV.

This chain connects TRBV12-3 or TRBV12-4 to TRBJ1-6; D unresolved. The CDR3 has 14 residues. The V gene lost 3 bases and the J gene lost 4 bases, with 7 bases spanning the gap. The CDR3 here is CASSFGDYNSPLHF. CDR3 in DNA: TGTGCCAGCAGTTTCGGCGATTATAATTCACCCCTCCACTTT.

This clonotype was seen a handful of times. Written as DNA, the CDR3 is TGTGCCAGCAGCCCCATAGCGGGATATAGTACGCAGTATTTT. Translated: CASSPIAGYSTQYF. The chain recombines TRBV7-9 with TRBJ2-3, with 8 bases lining up with TRBD2. This CDR3 comprises 14 residues. V shed 5 bases and J 8 bases; nucleotides not matched to a gene: 9. Germline V gene data show CDR1 as SEHNR and CDR2 as FQNEAQ (reference sequence).

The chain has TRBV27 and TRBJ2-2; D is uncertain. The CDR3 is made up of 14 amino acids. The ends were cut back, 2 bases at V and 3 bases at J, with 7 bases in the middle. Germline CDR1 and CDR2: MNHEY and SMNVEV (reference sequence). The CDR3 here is CASSLTRYTGELFF. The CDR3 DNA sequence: TGTGCCAGCAGTTTAACCCGGTACACCGGGGAGCTGTTTTTT.

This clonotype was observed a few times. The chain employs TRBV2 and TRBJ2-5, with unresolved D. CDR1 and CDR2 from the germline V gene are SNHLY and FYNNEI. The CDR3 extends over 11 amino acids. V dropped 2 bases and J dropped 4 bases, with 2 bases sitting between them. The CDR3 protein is CASSELETQYF. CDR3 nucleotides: TGTGCCAGCAGTGAATTAGAGACCCAGTACTTC.

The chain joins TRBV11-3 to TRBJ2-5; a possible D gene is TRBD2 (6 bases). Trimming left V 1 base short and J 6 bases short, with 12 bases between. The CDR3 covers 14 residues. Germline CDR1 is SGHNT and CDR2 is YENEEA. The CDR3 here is CASSLGPGGKTQYF. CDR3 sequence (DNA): TGTGCCAGCAGCTTAGGACCAGGAGGGAAGACCCAGTACTTC.

CDR3 DNA: TGTGCCTGGAGTGGGGAGACTGAAGCTTTCTTT. It specifies CAWSGETEAFF. The chain carries TRBV30 and TRBJ1-1; D is uncertain. CDR1 GTSNPN and CDR2 SVGIG come from the germline V gene (reference sequence). The V gene lost 1 base and the J gene lost 5 bases, with 5 bases spanning the gap. This CDR3 comprises 11 residues.

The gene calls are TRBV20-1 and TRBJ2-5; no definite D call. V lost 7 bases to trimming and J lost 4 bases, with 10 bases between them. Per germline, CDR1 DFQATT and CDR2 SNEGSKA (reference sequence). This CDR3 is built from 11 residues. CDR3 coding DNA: TGCAGTGTCGCCCCTGGAGAGACCCAGTACTTC. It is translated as CSVAPGETQYF.

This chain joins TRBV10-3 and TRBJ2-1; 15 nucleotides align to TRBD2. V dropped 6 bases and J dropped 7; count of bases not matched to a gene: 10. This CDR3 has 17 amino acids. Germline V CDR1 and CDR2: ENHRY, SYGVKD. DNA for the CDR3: TGTGCCATCAGCAAACCCGGGACTAGCGGGAGGTCAAATGAGCAGTTCTTC. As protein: CAISKPGTSGRSNEQFF.

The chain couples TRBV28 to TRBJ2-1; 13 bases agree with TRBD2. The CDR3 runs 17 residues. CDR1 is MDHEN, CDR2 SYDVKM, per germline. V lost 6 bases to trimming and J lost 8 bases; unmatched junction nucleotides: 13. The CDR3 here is CASRPTRLAGGTDEQFF. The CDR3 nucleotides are TGTGCCAGCAGACCCACCCGACTAGCGGGAGGTACAGATGAGCAGTTCTTC.

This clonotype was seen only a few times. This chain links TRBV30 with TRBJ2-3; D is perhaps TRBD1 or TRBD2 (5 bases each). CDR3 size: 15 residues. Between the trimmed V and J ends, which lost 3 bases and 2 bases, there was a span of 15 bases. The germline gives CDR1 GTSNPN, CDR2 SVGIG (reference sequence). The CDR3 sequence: CAWSTGWGSTDTQYF. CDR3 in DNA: TGTGCCTGGAGCACGGGCTGGGGGTCCACAGATACGCAGTATTTT. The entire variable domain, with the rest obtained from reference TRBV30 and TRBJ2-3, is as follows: SQTIHQWPATLVQPVGSPLSLECTVEGTSNPNLYWYRQAAGRGLQLLFYSVGIGQISSEVPQNLSASRPQDRQFILSSKKLLLSDSGFYLCAWSTGWGSTDTQYFGPGTRLTVL.

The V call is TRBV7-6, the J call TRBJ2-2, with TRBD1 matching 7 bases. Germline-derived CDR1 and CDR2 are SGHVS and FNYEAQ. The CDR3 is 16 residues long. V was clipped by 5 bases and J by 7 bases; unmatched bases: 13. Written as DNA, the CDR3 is TGTGCCAGCAGCGACCCGCGTCGGGACAGACACGGGGAGCTGTTTTTT. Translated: CASSDPRRDRHGELFF.

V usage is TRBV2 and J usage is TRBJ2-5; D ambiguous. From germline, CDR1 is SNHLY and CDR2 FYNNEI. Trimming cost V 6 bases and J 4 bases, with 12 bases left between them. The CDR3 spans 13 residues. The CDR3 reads CASRGGLRETQYF. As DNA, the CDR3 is TGTGCCAGCAGGGGCGGATTACGAGAGACCCAGTACTTC.

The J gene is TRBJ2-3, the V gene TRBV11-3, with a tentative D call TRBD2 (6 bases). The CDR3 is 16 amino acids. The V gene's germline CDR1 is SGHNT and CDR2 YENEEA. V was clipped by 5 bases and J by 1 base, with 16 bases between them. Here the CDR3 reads CASSPWGGNGTDTQYF. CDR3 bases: TGTGCCAGCAGCCCATGGGGCGGGAACGGCACAGATACGCAGTATTTT.

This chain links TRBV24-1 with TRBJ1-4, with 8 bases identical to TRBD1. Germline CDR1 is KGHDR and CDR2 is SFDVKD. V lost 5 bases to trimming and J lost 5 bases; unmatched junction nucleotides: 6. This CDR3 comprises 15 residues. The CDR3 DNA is TGTGCCACCAGTGGAGGGGGACAGGTGAATGAAAAACTGTTTTTT. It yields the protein CATSGGGQVNEKLFF.